This T cell receptor (beta chain) came from a study of response to subunit inactivated influenza vaccine. Study-wide findings and caveats: Each seasonal influenza vaccination, the authors suggested, recruits few new T cells.

This clonotype was detected ten times or more. Its antigen is as yet unknown. Germline CDR1 and CDR2: DFQATT and SNEGSKA (reference sequence). The CDR3 consists of 12 residues. The ends were cut back, 4 bases at V and 7 bases at J, with 11 bases in the middle. MiXCR, applied by TCRdb to the RT-PCR reads, yields one record per CDR3 protein. The sample has approximately 530,000 distinct CDR3 sequences, under 8.5% seen once; the top ten hold around 13%. The chain combines TRBV20-1 with TRBJ1-5, with a weak D call TRBD1 (5 bases). Here the sequenced sample was PBMCs from blood, taken around 25 months after vaccination. This TCR came from a man aged 50-75 years who received an inactivated influenza vaccine. The DNA for the CDR3 is TGCAGTGCTACCGTTGCAGGGCAGCCCCAGCATTTT. Protein sequence: CSATVAGQPQHF.